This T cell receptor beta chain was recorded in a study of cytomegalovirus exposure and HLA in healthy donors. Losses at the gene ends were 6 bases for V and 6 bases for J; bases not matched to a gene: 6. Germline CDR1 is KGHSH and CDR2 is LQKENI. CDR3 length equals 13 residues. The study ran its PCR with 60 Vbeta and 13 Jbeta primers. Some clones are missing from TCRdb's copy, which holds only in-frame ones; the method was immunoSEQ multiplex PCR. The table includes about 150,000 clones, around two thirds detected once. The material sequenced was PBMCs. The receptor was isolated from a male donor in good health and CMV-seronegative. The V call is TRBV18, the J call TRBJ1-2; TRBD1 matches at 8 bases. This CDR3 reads CASSGAGGDGYTF. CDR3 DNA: TGTGCCAGCTCGGGCGCAGGGGGCGATGGCTACACCTTC.